Listed below are T cell receptor beta chains from one sample, sequenced in a study of T cells in Graves' hyperthyroidism and ophthalmopathy. From the multiplex PCR reads, TCRdb called clonotypes with MiXCR, one entry per CDR3 protein. The top ten clones hold around 14% of a sample with about 400,000 distinct CDR3 sequences, less than 20% of them seen once. Sequencing input: blood. These receptors were obtained from a young woman with Graves' hyperthyroidism. Both conserved end residues are part of each CDR3. D genes are given only for firm matches. Rows may omit the clone size; those that give it use once, few, many or a size class.

few,TRBJ1-2,TRBD1,TRBV20-1,CSARDRGRLGYGYTF,TGCAGTGCCCGGGACAGGGGGCGGCTGGGGTATGGCTACACCTTC
-,TRBJ1-2,-,TRBV4-1,CASSQDPSGFNYGYTF,TGCGCCAGCAGCCAAGATCCGTCGGGGTTTAACTATGGCTACACCTTC
-,TRBJ2-1,-,TRBV29-1,CSWTVYNEQFF,TGCAGCTGGACAGTTTACAATGAGCAGTTCTTC
few,TRBJ1-2,TRBD1,TRBV5-1,CASSLITGGVHGYTF,TGCGCCAGCAGCTTGATAACAGGGGGGGTGCATGGCTACACCTTC
-,TRBJ1-5,TRBD1,TRBV20-1,CSARDVSQGWDQPQHF,TGCAGTGCTAGAGATGTTTCACAGGGGTGGGATCAGCCCCAGCATTTT
many,TRBJ2-3,TRBD1,TRBV12-3/TRBV12-4,CASSGGRTGSQYF,TGTGCCAGCTCAGGGGGACGGACGGGATCGCAGTATTTT
many,TRBJ2-5,TRBD1,TRBV11-2,CASSYTGEETQYF,TGTGCCAGCAGCTACACAGGGGAAGAGACCCAGTACTTC
many,TRBJ1-5,-,TRBV28,CASSPRDGNNQPQHF,TGTGCCAGCAGTCCTCGGGACGGAAACAATCAGCCCCAGCATTTT
many,TRBJ1-1,-,TRBV2,CASRTEWTNTEAFF,TGTGCCAGCCGGACAGAATGGACGAACACTGAAGCTTTCTTT
few,TRBJ2-7,-,TRBV20-1,CSASPRPTYEQYF,TGCAGTGCTAGTCCGCGGCCAACCTACGAGCAGTACTTC
many,TRBJ1-2,-,TRBV6-1,CASREAGGNGYTF,TGTGCCAGCAGGGAGGCGGGGGGGAATGGCTACACCTTC
many,TRBJ2-7,-,TRBV15,CATSREGHVSYEQYF,TGTGCCACCAGCAGAGAGGGACACGTCTCCTACGAGCAGTACTTC
few,TRBJ2-5,TRBD1,TRBV12-5,CASGQSGGETQYF,TGTGCTAGTGGTCAATCAGGGGGAGAGACCCAGTACTTC
many,TRBJ2-1,-,TRBV7-3,CASSQSGPSSYNEQFF,TGTGCCAGCAGCCAGAGCGGTCCGAGCTCCTACAATGAGCAGTTCTTC
few,TRBJ2-3,-,TRBV9,CASSVARRPSDTQYF,TGTGCCAGCAGCGTAGCAAGAAGACCCTCCGATACGCAGTATTTT
-,TRBJ1-1,-,TRBV19,CASRPIRENEAFF,TGTGCCAGTAGACCAATCCGGGAAAATGAAGCTTTCTTT
-,TRBJ1-3,-,TRBV7-9,CASSLAGAAGNTIYF,TGTGCCAGCAGCTTAGCAGGGGCAGCGGGAAACACCATATATTTT
few,TRBJ2-5,TRBD2,TRBV13,CASSLGLAGGNQETQYF,TGTGCCAGCAGCTTAGGGCTGGCGGGAGGGAACCAAGAGACCCAGTACTTC
-,TRBJ1-1,TRBD1,TRBV13,CASSADREAAFF,TGTGCCAGCAGCGCGGACAGGGAAGCCGCTTTCTTT
many,TRBJ2-2,TRBD2,TRBV9,CASSVPLAGGPTGELFF,TGTGCCAGCAGCGTCCCACTAGCGGGGGGGCCGACCGGGGAGCTGTTTTTT
few,TRBJ2-1,-,TRBV7-3,CASSPYLNNEQFF,TGTGCCAGCAGCCCATATCTTAATAATGAGCAGTTCTTC
few,TRBJ1-6,-,TRBV10-3,CAISDMGSYNSPLHF,TGTGCCATCAGTGATATGGGCTCCTATAATTCACCCCTCCACTTT
many,TRBJ1-4,-,TRBV11-2,CASSPGTDANEKLFF,TGTGCCAGCAGCCCCGGGACGGACGCTAATGAAAAACTGTTTTTT
-,TRBJ2-3,-,TRBV6-6,CASSYLQNTQYF,TGTGCCAGCAGTTACCTGCAGAATACGCAGTATTTT
many,TRBJ1-6,-,TRBV20-1,CSARGVDSPLHF,TGCAGCGCCAGAGGGGTAGATTCACCCCTCCACTTT
few,TRBJ2-7,-,TRBV7-9,CASSLYVPSSRYEQYF,TGTGCCAGCAGCTTATATGTCCCTAGTAGTAGGTACGAGCAGTACTTC
many,TRBJ2-7,TRBD2,TRBV29-1,CSVEEGGDEQYF,TGCAGCGTTGAAGAGGGAGGGGACGAGCAGTACTTC
few,TRBJ2-1,TRBD2,TRBV20-1,CSADGTSGGNEQFF,TGCAGTGCTGACGGGACTAGCGGGGGGAATGAGCAGTTCTTC
-,TRBJ2-3,TRBD1,TRBV6-2/TRBV6-3,CASTSLGPTGPTDTQYF,TGTGCCAGCACCTCTTTAGGCCCGACAGGGCCCACAGATACGCAGTATTTT
many,TRBJ1-4,-,TRBV28,CASNPRPASHGEKLFF,TGTGCCAGCAATCCGAGGCCGGCCAGCCACGGTGAAAAACTGTTTTTT
few,TRBJ2-7,-,TRBV27,CASSLSQGPITYEQYF,TGTGCCAGCAGTTTATCGCAGGGTCCCATTACCTACGAGCAGTACTTC
many,TRBJ1-2,-,TRBV28,CASSSLGDQNYGYTF,TGTGCCAGCAGTTCTCTGGGGGATCAAAACTATGGCTACACCTTC
many,TRBJ2-5,TRBD2,TRBV5-6,CASTWGGQETQYF,TGTGCCAGCACCTGGGGGGGCCAAGAGACCCAGTACTTC
many,TRBJ1-2,-,TRBV7-8,CASSHAQGTNYGYTF,TGTGCCAGCAGCCACGCGCAGGGGACAAACTATGGCTACACCTTC
many,TRBJ2-5,-,TRBV18,CASGDRAETQYF,TGTGCCAGCGGCGACCGGGCAGAGACCCAGTACTTC
many,TRBJ1-6,-,TRBV20-1,CSAVSRANNSPLHF,TGCAGTGCCGTTTCCCGGGCCAATAATTCACCCCTCCACTTT
-,TRBJ2-1,-,TRBV9,CASSVGWESYNEQFF,TGTGCCAGCAGCGTAGGTTGGGAGTCCTACAATGAGCAGTTCTTC